This TCR beta chain was captured in a study of response to subunit inactivated influenza vaccine. Using its own MiXCR run on the RT-PCR reads, TCRdb lists one record per CDR3 protein. The sample lists about 570,000 distinct CDR3 sequences, about 11% occurring once. This clonotype occurred a few times. A further study also used this sample, focusing on T cells expressing NK-cell markers. As that study records: Beta-chain TCR cDNA was generated via 5'RACE template switching with UMIs. One of eight sequenced donors was HCMV-seronegative; the other seven were seropositive. For several experiments, T cell sorting was restricted to the alpha-beta TCR population by means of an anti-gamma-delta TCR antibody. In a few donors, dominant clonotypes made up 28.3-60.1% of CD3+CD56-NKG2C+ cells. HCMV specificity of expanded NKG2C+ T cell clones remained unclear.

The sequence was obtained from a man between 50 and 59 years old who received an inactivated influenza vaccine. This specimen consisted of PBMCs from blood, obtained on the day of vaccination.

The CDR3 nucleotides read TGTGCCAGCAGCCAAGATGACTTAAACTCTTACAATGAGCAGTTCTTC. Translating it yields CASSQDDLNSYNEQFF. The chain couples TRBV3-1 to TRBJ2-1; no clear D. The CDR3 spans 16 residues. V was clipped by 0 bases and J by 4 bases, with 13 bases between them. Germline V gene data show CDR1 as LGHDT and CDR2 as YNNKEL (reference sequence).